This T cell receptor beta chain emerged from a study of OX40 agonist ivuxolimab in advanced cancers. On the study more broadly: Enrolled patients in dose escalation had cancers that were hepatocellular carcinoma, melanoma, renal cell or head and neck cancer. Of the participants, 40% had some prior anti-PD-1, anti-PD-L1 or anti-CTLA-4 therapy, which was allowed.

TCRdb's copy holds only in-frame clones and misses some; the assay was immunoSEQ multiplex PCR. The data show about 38,000 clones, 70% to 85% seen once. The CDR3 sequence is 15 residues long. Germline V gene lookup returns CDR1 SEHNR and CDR2 FQNEAQ (reference sequence). This clone was counted once. Its cognate antigen is unknown. The study's findings and limits: In the 0.1 to 3.0 mg/kg range, CD4+ and CD8+ blood T cells had expanded clonally by week 6. People who partly responded at 0.1-3.0 mg/kg had some of the least clonal expansion seen.

The receptor comes from an adult with an advanced solid tumor such as melanoma, head and neck, liver or kidney cancer. The V gene is TRBV7-9, the J gene TRBJ2-5, with TRBD1 identical over 10 bases. The end of the DNA fits TRBJ2-7 better, so the J call may be wrong. Sequenced here: CD4+ or CD8+ T cells sorted from blood, sampled in a trial of the OX40 agonist ivuxolimab. The CDR3 sequence: CASSSPGQGFYEQYF. The CDR3 DNA reads as TGTGCCAGCAGCTCACCGGGACAGGGGTTCTACGAGCAGTACTTC.